Following are 23 T cell receptor beta chains from one sample sequenced in a study of blood T cell repertoires in COVID-19. Some clones are missing from TCRdb's copy, which holds only in-frame ones; the method was immunoSEQ multiplex PCR. The sample holds around 150,000 clones, approximately 86% seen once. Material for sequencing was peripheral blood. All receptors derive from a woman between 55 and 75 years old who had recovered from COVID-19.

This clone was picked up a small number of times. The V call is TRBV28, the J call TRBJ1-5, with TRBD1 matching 7 bases. Germline loops: CDR1 MDHEN, CDR2 SYDVKM. With V trimmed by 6 bases and J by 4 bases, 6 bases remained unmatched. The CDR3 contains 14 residues. The CDR3 DNA reads as TGTGCCAGCAGACGACAGGGACAAAATCAGCCCCAGCATTTT. Translation: CASRRQGQNQPQHF.

The chain uses TRBV5-1 and TRBJ1-2; 10 positions agree with TRBD1. The CDR3 has 16 residues. Germline V gene lookup returns CDR1 SGHRS and CDR2 YFSETQ. V shed 4 bases, J shed 2 bases, and the junction held 8 bases outside the gene matches. The DNA of the CDR3 is TGCGCCAGCAGCACCCCGACAGGGGGCGCGAACTATGGCTACACCTTC. It codes for CASSTPTGGANYGYTF. Looking up the rest from reference TRBV5-1 and TRBJ1-2 gives the full variable domain: KAGVTQTPRYLIKTRGQQVTLSCSPISGHRSVSWYQQTPGQGLQFLFEYFSETQRNKGNFPGRFSGRQFSNSRSEMNVSTLELGDSALYLCASSTPTGGANYGYTFGSGTRLTVV.

This chain joins TRBV4-1 and TRBJ1-2; D unresolved. The CDR3 extends over 16 amino acids. Trimming pared 0 bases from V and 4 bases from J, leaving 15 bases between. Germline V lookup: CDR1 MGHRA, CDR2 YSYEKL. The CDR3 sequence: CASSQEGSGLGYGYTF. CDR3 DNA sequence: TGCGCCAGCAGCCAAGAGGGGTCGGGGTTAGGCTATGGCTACACCTTC.

This chain uses TRBV27 with TRBJ2-3, with 7 bases lining up with TRBD2. Germline lookup yields CDR1 MNHEY and CDR2 SMNVEV (reference sequence). The CDR3 spans 14 residues. Germline trimming cut 8 bases from V and 6 bases from J; bases unmatched to any gene: 11. CDR3 region: CASALRLAGDTQYF. The CDR3 region has the DNA TGTGCCAGCGCCTTGCGACTAGCAGGCGATACGCAGTATTTT.

This clone was observed a few times. This chain joins TRBV9 and TRBJ1-6; D is ambiguous. Per germline, CDR1 SGDLS and CDR2 YYNGEE. The CDR3 is 17 residues long. Trimming took 2 bases from V and 6 from J, leaving 18 bases between them. The CDR3 region is CASSVWIKRWINSPLHF. DNA of the CDR3: TGTGCCAGCAGCGTTTGGATAAAGAGGTGGATTAATTCACCCCTCCACTTT.

This sequence joins TRBV11-2 and TRBJ2-5; the match to TRBD2 covers 7 bases. V was clipped by 6 bases and J by 7 bases; unmatched bases: 14. Germline CDR1 SGHAT, CDR2 FQNNGV. The CDR3 is 15 amino acids. CDR3 nucleotides: TGTGCCAGCAGTAGATCTCGGGGGGAAGGGAGGACCCAGTACTTC. Translation gives CASSRSRGEGRTQYF. The whole variable domain, filled in from reference TRBV11-2 and TRBJ2-5, reads EAGVAQSPRYKIIEKRQSVAFWCNPISGHATLYWYQQILGQGPKLLIQFQNNGVVDDSQLPKDRFSAERLKGVDSTLKIQPAKLEDSAVYLCASSRSRGEGRTQYFGPGTRLLVL.

The chain recombines TRBV19 with TRBJ1-5, with 7 bases aligning to TRBD1. The CDR3 length is 16 residues. V lost 0 bases, J lost 2 bases, and 4 bases stayed unmatched. The V gene's germline CDR1 is LNHDA and CDR2 SQIVND (reference sequence). The CDR3 sequence: CASSIEVGQGNQPQHF. The CDR3 DNA sequence: TGTGCCAGTAGTATAGAGGTCGGACAGGGCAATCAGCCCCAGCATTTT.

V usage is TRBV2 and J usage is TRBJ2-3; a possible D gene is TRBD1 (6 bases). V was pared by 4 bases and J by 0 bases, with 11 bases between. There are 15 residues in the CDR3. The germline CDR1 and CDR2 sequences are SNHLY and FYNNEI. Here the CDR3 DNA reads TGTGCCAGCAGTGGGGGGCAGATAAGCACAGATACGCAGTATTTT. Encoded protein: CASSGGQISTDTQYF.

This chain joins TRBV28 and TRBJ1-6; maybe TRBD1 (5 bases). V dropped 3 bases and J dropped 0 bases, with 12 bases sitting between them. The CDR3 loop spans 17 amino acids. Germline CDR1 reads MDHEN; CDR2 reads SYDVKM. CDR3 loop: CASSLGGWSSYNSPLHF. The CDR3 coding sequence is TGTGCCAGCAGTTTGGGGGGTTGGAGCTCCTATAATTCACCCCTCCACTTT.

The CDR3 region has the DNA TGCGCCAGCAGCTTGACGGACAGCCCCCCGGGACATAAGTACTTC. Its protein is CASSLTDSPPGHKYF. The gene calls are TRBV5-1 and TRBJ2-7; D perhaps matches TRBD1 (6 bases). The CDR3 is made up of 15 amino acids. CDR1 and CDR2 from the germline V gene are SGHRS and YFSETQ. V was shortened by 1 base and J by 11 bases, with 22 bases between the two germline ends.

In the case of this clone: One base away lies a much larger clone, so this may be a sequencing read error. V and J are TRBV28 and TRBJ2-3; a weak D match, TRBD2 (5 bases). Germline V lookup: CDR1 MDHEN, CDR2 SYDVKM. The CDR3 is 15 residues long. Deletions cut 6 bases from V and 0 bases from J, with 13 bases between. The chain's CDR3 is CASSLLDRSTDTQYF. The CDR3 nucleotides are TGTGCCAGCAGCTTACTAGATCGCAGCACAGATACGCAGTATTTT.

The chain recombines TRBV28 with TRBJ1-2; D not resolved. This CDR3 region has 15 residues. Germline-derived CDR1 and CDR2 are MDHEN and SYDVKM. The germline V and J ends were trimmed by 2 bases and 1 base, with 11 bases remaining between them. The DNA for the CDR3 is TGTGCCAGCAGTTTAACCGTTATAGATAACTATGGCTACACCTTC. Protein: CASSLTVIDNYGYTF.

The chain combines TRBV28 with TRBJ1-1, with D tentatively TRBD1 (5 bases). This CDR3 has 17 residues. Germline V lookup: CDR1 MDHEN, CDR2 SYDVKM. Between the trimmed V and J ends, which lost 6 bases and 0 bases, there was a span of 20 bases. CDR3 nucleotides: TGTGCCAGCAGGGCGGTCGCAGGGCTGGAGTTGAACACTGAAGCTTTCTTT. It translates to CASRAVAGLELNTEAFF.

This clone was found a few times. The chain joins TRBV5-1 to TRBJ2-3; D not resolved. CDR1 and CDR2 (germline): SGHRS, YFSETQ. CDR3 length equals 15 residues. V gave up 0 bases and J gave up 4 bases, with 12 bases separating them. The CDR3 bases are TGCGCCAGCAGCTTGGGCGCTAGTATCGCAGATACGCAGTATTTT. Translated: CASSLGASIADTQYF.

The V and J genes are TRBV5-4 and TRBJ2-5; 8 bases match TRBD2. The CDR3 length is 16 residues. V lost 1 base and J lost 4; bases outside the gene matches: 9. Looked up from germline, CDR1 is SGHNT and CDR2 is YYREEE (reference sequence). Here the CDR3 DNA reads TGTGCCAGCAGCTTGAAGACCGGGGGGGCTCTAGAGACCCAGTACTTC. Protein product: CASSLKTGGALETQYF.

V and J are TRBV5-8 and TRBJ2-3; tentative D call: TRBD2 (6 bases). The CDR3 consists of 16 residues. CDR1 and CDR2 (germline): SGHTS, YDEGEE. The V end lost 0 bases, the J end lost 10 bases, and 21 bases lay between the germline ends. CDR3 protein: CASSLAGAAGKIAQYF. In DNA, the CDR3 is TGTGCCAGCAGCTTGGCCGGAGCAGCGGGCAAGATCGCGCAGTATTTT.

This clone has just one count. The chain links TRBV11-2 to TRBJ1-1; tentatively, D is TRBD1 (5 bases). Germline V gene lookup returns CDR1 SGHAT and CDR2 FQNNGV. This CDR3 comprises 15 residues. The ends were cut back, 0 bases at V and 4 bases at J, with 12 bases in the middle. The CDR3 spells CASSLDVGEVTEAFF. CDR3 nucleotide sequence: TGTGCCAGCAGCTTAGATGTGGGGGAGGTCACTGAAGCTTTCTTT.

The rearrangement joins TRBV6-5 to TRBJ1-5, with a possible D match to TRBD1 (6 bases). Germline CDR1 is MNHEY and CDR2 is SVGAGI. Deletions cut 6 bases from V and 7 bases from J, with 13 bases between. The CDR3 is 13 residues long. DNA of the CDR3: TGTGCCAGCAGACGACTACAGGGCCAGCCCCAGCATTTT. This sequence encodes CASRRLQGQPQHF.

The rearrangement joins TRBV11-1 to TRBJ2-5; 8 bases are a match to TRBD2. The CDR3 is made up of 13 amino acids. Germline loops: CDR1 SGHAT, CDR2 FQDESV (reference sequence). V gave up 8 bases and J gave up 4 bases; unmatched junction bases: 6. This chain's CDR3 is CASGLAGRETQYF. CDR3 DNA: TGTGCCAGCGGTCTAGCGGGTCGAGAGACCCAGTACTTC.

The chain recombines TRBV9 with TRBJ2-1, with 7 bases aligning to TRBD2. This CDR3 contains 13 residues. The germline V gene encodes CDR1 SGDLS and CDR2 YYNGEE. The V segment lost 0 bases and the J segment 6 bases; nucleotides outside the gene matches: 0. CDR3 in amino acids: CASSVERGNEQFF. The CDR3 region has the DNA TGTGCCAGCAGCGTAGAGCGGGGCAATGAGCAGTTCTTC.

V is TRBV11-3 and J is TRBJ2-7, with D perhaps matching TRBD1 (6 bases). The CDR3 spans 13 residues. CDR1 and CDR2 from the germline V gene are SGHNT and YENEEA. The V gene lost 6 bases and the J gene lost 3 bases, with 12 bases spanning the gap. CDR3 sequence (DNA): TGTGCCAGCAGTCAGGGGATCAACTACGAGCAGTACTTC. It codes for CASSQGINYEQYF.

J is TRBJ1-1 and V is TRBV10-3; D is ambiguous. The V and J ends lost 2 bases and 0 bases respectively, with 4 bases between them. CDR1 is ENHRY, CDR2 SYGVKD, per germline. This CDR3 has 13 residues. The CDR3 DNA reads TGTGCCATCAGTGAGGCAGTGAACACTGAAGCTTTCTTT. Amino acids: CAISEAVNTEAFF.

This clone was observed a single time. The chain recombines TRBV5-1 with TRBJ2-7; 7 nucleotides match TRBD1. Germline-derived CDR1 and CDR2 are SGHRS and YFSETQ. This CDR3 spans 12 amino acids. Trimming removed 7 bases from V and 0 bases from J; junction bases left unmatched: 1. The CDR3 sequence is CASGDSSYEQYF. The CDR3 nucleotides read TGCGCCAGCGGGGACAGCTCCTACGAGCAGTACTTC.